This T cell receptor (beta chain) comes out of a study of blood T cell repertoires in COVID-19. For the study at large: Acute-phase and convalescent COVID-19 samples originated in the United States, Italy and Spain.

The CDR3 runs 12 residues. Trimming removed 3 bases from V and 9 bases from J, with 9 bases in between. Germline CDR1 and CDR2: SGHTA and FQGTGA. The method was immunoSEQ multiplex PCR; TCRdb's version includes in-frame clones alone and lacks a portion of them. The sample has tens of thousands of clones, approximately 83% seen once. This clone appeared once. The sequencing sample was made of peripheral blood. The J gene is TRBJ2-1, the V gene TRBV7-3, with D possibly being TRBD2 (5 bases). This sequence originates from a human donor in a cohort sampled during active COVID-19. The CDR3 DNA follows: TGTGCCAGCAGCTTGGGAGACGGTGAGCAGTTCTTC. Protein product: CASSLGDGEQFF.